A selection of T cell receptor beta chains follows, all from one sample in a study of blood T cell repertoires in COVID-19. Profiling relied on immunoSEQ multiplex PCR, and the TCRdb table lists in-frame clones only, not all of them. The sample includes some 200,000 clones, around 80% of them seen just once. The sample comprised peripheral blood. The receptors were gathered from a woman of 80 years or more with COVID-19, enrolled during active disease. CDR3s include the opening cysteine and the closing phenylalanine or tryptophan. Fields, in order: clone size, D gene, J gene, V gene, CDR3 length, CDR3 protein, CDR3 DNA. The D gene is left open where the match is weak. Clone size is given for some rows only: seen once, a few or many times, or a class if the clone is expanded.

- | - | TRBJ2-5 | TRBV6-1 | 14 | CASSEYPFAETQYF | TGTGCCAGCAGTGAATATCCTTTTGCGGAGACCCAGTACTTC
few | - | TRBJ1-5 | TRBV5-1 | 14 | CASSTGGANQPQHF | TGCGCCAGCAGCACTGGGGGGGCAAATCAGCCCCAGCATTTT
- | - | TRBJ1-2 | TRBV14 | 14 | CASSLDGAFYGYTF | TGTGCCAGCAGCCTCGATGGGGCTTTCTATGGCTACACCTTC
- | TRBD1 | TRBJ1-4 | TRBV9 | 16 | CASSAVPGTGGEKLFF | TGTGCCAGCAGCGCGGTACCGGGGACAGGGGGAGAAAAACTGTTTTTT
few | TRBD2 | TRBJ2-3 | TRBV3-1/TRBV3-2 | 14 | CASSQDGTRGAQYF | TGTGCCAGCAGCCAAGATGGGACTAGGGGGGCGCAGTATTTT
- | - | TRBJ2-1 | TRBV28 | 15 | CASSFPGSGRDEQFF | TGTGCCAGCAGTTTCCCCGGTAGCGGCCGCGATGAGCAGTTCTTC
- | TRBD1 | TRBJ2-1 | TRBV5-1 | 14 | CASRDRVAYNEQFF | TGCGCCAGCAGGGACAGGGTCGCCTACAATGAGCAGTTCTTC
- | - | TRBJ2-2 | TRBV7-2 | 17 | CASSPSSTGYGVGELFF | TGTGCCAGCAGCCCATCATCCACGGGTTACGGAGTAGGGGAGCTGTTTTTT
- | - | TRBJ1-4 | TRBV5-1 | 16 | CASSLGGHATNEKLFF | TGCGCCAGCAGCTTGGGGGGACACGCAACTAATGAAAAACTGTTTTTT
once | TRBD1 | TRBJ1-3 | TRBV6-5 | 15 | CASRQQGAQGNTIYF | TGTGCCAGCAGACAACAGGGGGCGCAGGGAAACACCATATATTTT